The T cell receptor (beta chain) under discussion was sequenced for a study of shared clonotypes between healthy human individuals. Over several immunoSEQ plates, each subset's genomic DNA was distributed in even portions. Clones were sequenced by immunoSEQ multiplex PCR, and TCRdb holds only the in-frame ones, with some missing. The data contain 980,000 or so clones, 60% to 85% of them singletons. The CD4+ fraction was divided into a CD45RA+ naive subset and a CD45RA-negative memory subset. V was trimmed by 6 bases and J by 5 bases, leaving 7 bases between them. The CDR3 is 11 amino acids. Germline V gene lookup returns CDR1 SNHLY and CDR2 FYNNEI. This clone showed up just a few times. Antigen unknown. Study findings and constraints: Investigators expected sequencing depth to affect clonotype sharing among donors.

Sample: memory CD4+ T cells sorted from blood. Described subset: CD45RA-negative fraction. This clonotype originated in a man aged 18 to 29 in good health. J is TRBJ1-1 and V is TRBV2; no clear D. The chain's CDR3 is CASRGWTEAFF. The CDR3 DNA sequence: TGTGCCAGCAGGGGGTGGACTGAAGCTTTCTTT.